The rows below give T cell receptor beta chains drawn from one sample of a study of radiotherapy plus CTLA-4 blockade in lung cancer. The assay was immunoSEQ multiplex PCR, and TCRdb's table has in-frame clones only and misses some. The sample shows roughly 100,000 clones, 75% to 85% of them seen only once. The sequences come from peripheral blood, collected from a patient treated with radiotherapy plus ipilimumab. The receptor set was obtained from a human donor with non-small cell lung cancer who had a partial response to radiotherapy plus ipilimumab. Both conserved end residues are part of each CDR3. D genes are given only for firm matches. A clone size is listed for some rows: how often the clone was seen (once, few, many), or a class if it is expanded.

V gene: TRBV6-5; clone size: NA; J gene: TRBJ1-6; D gene: TRBD1; CDR3 protein: CASTLGQGTSPLHF; CDR3 DNA: TGTGCCAGCACCCTGGGACAGGGGACTTCACCCCTCCACTTT
V gene: TRBV27; clone size: NA; J gene: TRBJ2-1; D gene: NA; CDR3 protein: CASSIQRNNEQFF; CDR3 DNA: TGTGCCAGCAGTATACAGCGGAACAATGAGCAGTTCTTC
V gene: TRBV19; clone size: NA; J gene: TRBJ1-1; D gene: NA; CDR3 protein: CASTRTVNTEAFF; CDR3 DNA: TGTGCCAGTACCCGGACAGTGAACACTGAAGCTTTCTTT
V gene: TRBV11-2; clone size: NA; J gene: TRBJ2-3; D gene: NA; CDR3 protein: CASSSPADTQYF; CDR3 DNA: TGTGCCAGCAGCTCCCCAGCGGATACGCAGTATTTT
V gene: TRBV19; clone size: NA; J gene: TRBJ2-2; D gene: TRBD2; CDR3 protein: CASSQTSGFAGELFF; CDR3 DNA: TGTGCCAGTAGCCAGACTAGCGGTTTCGCCGGGGAGCTGTTTTTT
V gene: TRBV18; clone size: NA; J gene: TRBJ1-1; D gene: NA; CDR3 protein: CASSPNRDTEAFF; CDR3 DNA: TGTGCCAGCTCACCAAATCGGGACACTGAAGCTTTCTTT
V gene: TRBV4-2; clone size: NA; J gene: TRBJ1-5; D gene: NA; CDR3 protein: CASSQDPQGPQPQHF; CDR3 DNA: TGTGCCAGCAGCCAAGATCCCCAGGGCCCTCAGCCCCAGCATTTT
V gene: TRBV18; clone size: NA; J gene: TRBJ2-1; D gene: NA; CDR3 protein: CASSQNRDYNEQFF; CDR3 DNA: TGTGCCAGCTCACAAAACAGGGATTACAATGAGCAGTTCTTC
V gene: TRBV18; clone size: NA; J gene: TRBJ1-3; D gene: NA; CDR3 protein: CASSGLGAPGNTIYF; CDR3 DNA: TGTGCCAGCTCAGGTCTGGGGGCGCCTGGAAACACCATATATTTT
V gene: TRBV5-1; clone size: NA; J gene: TRBJ1-1; D gene: NA; CDR3 protein: CASSSRGGEGTEAFF; CDR3 DNA: TGCGCCAGCAGCTCTCGGGGAGGGGAGGGCACTGAAGCTTTCTTT
V gene: TRBV6-5; clone size: few; J gene: TRBJ1-1; D gene: NA; CDR3 protein: CASSYSGRGKAFF; CDR3 DNA: TGTGCCAGCAGTTACTCGGGCCGGGGGAAAGCTTTCTTT
V gene: TRBV27; clone size: once; J gene: TRBJ2-7; D gene: TRBD2; CDR3 protein: CASSPLAGEGSYEQYF; CDR3 DNA: TGTGCCAGCAGTCCGCTAGCGGGAGAGGGCTCCTACGAGCAGTACTTC
V gene: TRBV7-6; clone size: NA; J gene: TRBJ2-7; D gene: NA; CDR3 protein: CASSLSPTLDSYEQYF; CDR3 DNA: TGTGCCAGCAGCTTATCGCCTACTTTAGATTCCTACGAGCAGTACTTC
V gene: TRBV7-7; clone size: NA; J gene: TRBJ2-3; D gene: TRBD2; CDR3 protein: CASSPGTSGIGDTQYF; CDR3 DNA: TGTGCCAGCAGCCCCGGGACTAGCGGGATAGGAGATACGCAGTATTTT
V gene: TRBV6-1; clone size: NA; J gene: TRBJ2-3; D gene: NA; CDR3 protein: CASSEAFQGGTQYF; CDR3 DNA: TGTGCCAGCAGTGAAGCCTTTCAGGGGGGAACGCAGTATTTT
V gene: TRBV18; clone size: NA; J gene: TRBJ2-7; D gene: TRBD2; CDR3 protein: CASSPPTSGGAYEQYF; CDR3 DNA: TGTGCCAGCTCACCCCCGACTAGCGGGGGTGCCTACGAGCAGTACTTC
V gene: TRBV5-1; clone size: once; J gene: TRBJ2-3; D gene: TRBD1; CDR3 protein: CASSLEQGAGTQYF; CDR3 DNA: TGCGCCAGCAGCTTGGAGCAGGGGGCGGGTACGCAGTATTTT
V gene: TRBV5-1; clone size: NA; J gene: TRBJ1-1; D gene: NA; CDR3 protein: CASSLDRMNTEAFF; CDR3 DNA: TGCGCCAGCAGCTTGGACAGAATGAACACTGAAGCTTTCTTT
V gene: TRBV7-8; clone size: NA; J gene: TRBJ1-2; D gene: NA; CDR3 protein: CASSLKPGPNYGYTF; CDR3 DNA: TGTGCCAGCAGCTTAAAGCCAGGGCCAAACTATGGCTACACCTTC
V gene: TRBV27; clone size: NA; J gene: TRBJ2-1; D gene: TRBD1; CDR3 protein: CASSASPTGNYEQFF; CDR3 DNA: TGTGCCAGCAGTGCCTCCCCGACAGGGAACTATGAGCAGTTCTTC
V gene: TRBV29-1; clone size: NA; J gene: TRBJ1-3; D gene: NA; CDR3 protein: CSVLYPTSGNTIYF; CDR3 DNA: TGCAGCGTCCTCTACCCTACCTCTGGAAACACCATATATTTT
V gene: TRBV15; clone size: NA; J gene: TRBJ1-5; D gene: TRBD1; CDR3 protein: CATSRSDRGPRNQPQHF; CDR3 DNA: TGTGCCACCAGCAGATCTGACAGGGGGCCACGGAATCAGCCCCAGCATTTT
V gene: TRBV23-1; clone size: NA; J gene: TRBJ2-1; D gene: TRBD2; CDR3 protein: CASSQSVGRAWDEQFF; CDR3 DNA: TGCGCCAGCAGTCAATCGGTCGGGAGGGCCTGGGATGAGCAGTTCTTC
V gene: TRBV10-3; clone size: NA; J gene: TRBJ2-7; D gene: TRBD1; CDR3 protein: CAIGPGQTHEQYF; CDR3 DNA: TGTGCCATCGGCCCGGGACAGACCCACGAGCAGTACTTC
V gene: TRBV2; clone size: NA; J gene: TRBJ1-1; D gene: TRBD1; CDR3 protein: CASSPDRGRTEAFF; CDR3 DNA: TGTGCCAGCAGCCCCGACAGGGGAAGAACTGAAGCTTTCTTT
V gene: TRBV25-1; clone size: once; J gene: TRBJ2-1; D gene: NA; CDR3 protein: CASSESTGMAYNEQFF; CDR3 DNA: TGTGCCAGCAGTGAATCGACGGGGATGGCCTACAATGAGCAGTTCTTC
V gene: TRBV5-1; clone size: NA; J gene: TRBJ2-2; D gene: NA; CDR3 protein: CASSLEGRGILAGELFF; CDR3 DNA: TGCGCCAGCAGCTTGGAAGGACGGGGGATCCTGGCTGGGGAGCTGTTTTTT
V gene: TRBV28; clone size: NA; J gene: TRBJ1-1; D gene: NA; CDR3 protein: CASILLGRGNTEAFF; CDR3 DNA: TGTGCCAGCATCCTCCTGGGCAGGGGGAACACTGAAGCTTTCTTT
V gene: TRBV6-6; clone size: NA; J gene: TRBJ2-7; D gene: NA; CDR3 protein: CASSYGGDLSEQYF; CDR3 DNA: TGTGCCAGCAGTTATGGCGGGGATTTAAGCGAGCAGTACTTC
V gene: TRBV28; clone size: NA; J gene: TRBJ2-4; D gene: NA; CDR3 protein: CASRSTSILAKNIQYF; CDR3 DNA: TGTGCCAGCAGGTCTACTAGCATTCTAGCCAAAAACATTCAGTACTTC
V gene: TRBV7-9; clone size: NA; J gene: TRBJ1-4; D gene: NA; CDR3 protein: CASSPRTAPNEKLFF; CDR3 DNA: TGTGCCAGCAGCCCTCGGACAGCCCCTAATGAAAAACTGTTTTTT
V gene: TRBV6-1; clone size: NA; J gene: TRBJ2-1; D gene: TRBD2; CDR3 protein: CASSPVGTSPNEQFF; CDR3 DNA: TGTGCCAGCAGCCCAGTCGGGACTAGCCCAAATGAGCAGTTCTTC
V gene: TRBV5-1; clone size: NA; J gene: TRBJ2-5; D gene: TRBD2; CDR3 protein: CASSKTSGSTGETQYF; CDR3 DNA: TGCGCCAGCAGCAAGACTAGCGGGAGTACTGGAGAGACCCAGTACTTC
V gene: TRBV7-2; clone size: NA; J gene: TRBJ2-5; D gene: NA; CDR3 protein: CASSLEWGTRETQYF; CDR3 DNA: TGTGCCAGCAGCTTAGAATGGGGCACCAGGGAGACCCAGTACTTC
V gene: TRBV5-6; clone size: NA; J gene: TRBJ2-1; D gene: TRBD1; CDR3 protein: CASSTKRTGSYNEQFF; CDR3 DNA: TGTGCCAGCAGCACGAAACGGACAGGGTCCTACAATGAGCAGTTCTTC
V gene: TRBV9; clone size: NA; J gene: TRBJ2-1; D gene: TRBD2; CDR3 protein: CASSDGTSAVGNEQFF; CDR3 DNA: TGTGCCAGCAGCGATGGGACTAGCGCGGTGGGTAATGAGCAGTTCTTC
V gene: TRBV5-4; clone size: few; J gene: TRBJ1-2; D gene: NA; CDR3 protein: CAGRPQGDYGYTF; CDR3 DNA: TGTGCCGGAAGACCCCAAGGGGACTATGGCTACACCTTC
V gene: TRBV27; clone size: NA; J gene: TRBJ1-2; D gene: NA; CDR3 protein: CASSPQGNGYTF; CDR3 DNA: TGTGCCAGCAGTCCCCAGGGAAATGGCTACACCTTC
V gene: TRBV19; clone size: NA; J gene: TRBJ1-1; D gene: TRBD1; CDR3 protein: CASSRGSGQGSSSTEAFF; CDR3 DNA: TGTGCCAGTAGTAGAGGATCGGGACAGGGATCGTCAAGCACTGAAGCTTTCTTT
V gene: TRBV9; clone size: NA; J gene: TRBJ2-1; D gene: TRBD2; CDR3 protein: CASSVGNSGSNEQFF; CDR3 DNA: TGTGCCAGCAGCGTAGGTAATAGCGGGAGCAATGAGCAGTTCTTC